Below, 17 T cell receptor beta chains from the same sample are listed, as sequenced in a study of cytomegalovirus exposure and HLA in healthy donors. Researchers ran the PCR with 60 Vbeta and 13 Jbeta primers. The repertoire was sequenced with immunoSEQ multiplex PCR; TCRdb's copy has only in-frame clones and lacks some. The table includes 160,000 or so clones, approximately 85% detected once. Sequenced sample: PBMCs. The receptors were sampled from a woman between 18 and 29 years old in good health and CMV-seronegative.

Of note for this clone: One end of the junction is discordant with germline, which a read error may explain. The chain links TRBV7-9 to TRBJ1-5; 7 bases align to TRBD1. The germline CDR1 and CDR2 sequences are SEHNR and FQNEAQ (reference sequence). The CDR3 loop spans 15 amino acids. Here the CDR3 DNA reads TGTTCCAGCAGCTCTACCGACAGGGCATACCAGCCCCAGCATTTT. Encoded protein: CSSSSTDRAYQPQHF.

This clone turned up a few times. This chain uses TRBV7-2 with TRBJ2-5, with a possible D match to TRBD1 (6 bases). Trimming cost V 5 bases and J 5 bases, with 9 bases left between them. Germline CDR1 is SGHTA and CDR2 is FQGNSA. The CDR3 contains 12 residues. Written as DNA, the CDR3 is TGTGCCAGCAGCATCGACAGGGAGACCCAGTACTTC. Translating it yields CASSIDRETQYF.

This chain links TRBV28 with TRBJ1-2; D gene uncertain. From germline, CDR1 is MDHEN and CDR2 SYDVKM. V lost 6 bases and J lost 0, with 8 bases in between. The CDR3 is 13 amino acids. CDR3 DNA sequence: TGTGCCAGCAGCCGTACAGCTAACTATGGCTACACCTTC. Protein product: CASSRTANYGYTF.

The chain couples TRBV6-4 to TRBJ2-3, with D possibly TRBD1 on 6 matching bases. CDR3 size: 16 residues. V dropped 5 bases and J dropped 0 bases, with 15 bases sitting between them. Germline-derived CDR1 and CDR2 are MRHNA and SNTAGT. Here the CDR3 reads CASSSTTGFSTDTQYF. Written as DNA, the CDR3 is TGTGCCAGCAGTTCGACGACAGGTTTTAGCACAGATACGCAGTATTTT.

Written as DNA, the CDR3 is TGCGCCAGCAGCTCCTTAGCGGGGGGGCCAAATGAGCAGTTCTTC. Amino acid sequence: CASSSLAGGPNEQFF. V usage is TRBV10-1 and J usage is TRBJ2-1; 11 nucleotides match TRBD2. Germline V gene data show CDR1 as WNHNN and CDR2 as SYGVQD (reference sequence). After removal of 6 bases from V and 7 bases from J, the junction contained 8 bases not matched to a gene. The CDR3 is 15 residues long.

This chain links TRBV4-1 with TRBJ1-1; D is unclear. Germline CDR1 MGHRA, CDR2 YSYEKL. With 0 bases removed from V and 0 bases from J, the gap between germline ends came to 8 bases. There are 15 residues in the CDR3. In DNA form, the CDR3 reads TGCGCCAGCAGCCAAGAGACGGGGATGAACACTGAAGCTTTCTTT. It codes for CASSQETGMNTEAFF.

The chain carries TRBV28 and TRBJ2-1, with 10 nucleotides matching TRBD2. The ends lost 8 bases at V and 7 bases at J; junction bases unmatched: 8. Looked up from germline, CDR1 is MDHEN and CDR2 is SYDVKM. This CDR3 has 14 residues. Here the CDR3 reads CASLLSGRRNEQFF. CDR3 sequence (DNA): TGTGCCAGCCTCCTTAGCGGGAGGAGAAATGAGCAGTTCTTC.

This clone has more than one count but fewer than ten. The chain is built from TRBV28 and TRBJ1-2; D gene uncertain. Trimming removed 8 bases from V and 3 bases from J, with 13 bases in between. This CDR3 region has 13 residues. Germline CDR1 reads MDHEN; CDR2 reads SYDVKM. CDR3 sequence: CASFQEVHYGYTF. The CDR3 nucleotides are TGTGCCAGCTTCCAGGAAGTTCACTATGGCTACACCTTC.

This clone came up a few times. The V and J genes are TRBV10-3 and TRBJ1-5, with 7 nucleotides matching TRBD1. Germline trimming cut 3 bases from V and 5 bases from J; bases unmatched to any gene: 7. The length of the CDR3 is 15 residues. Germline CDR1 and CDR2: ENHRY and SYGVKD. CDR3 protein: CAISEAYRGYQPQHF. DNA of the CDR3: TGTGCCATCAGTGAAGCTTACAGGGGCTATCAGCCCCAGCATTTT.

CDR3 DNA: TGTGCCAGCAGTGGGGGGACTAGCGGGACCTACAATGAGCAGTTCTTC. This gives the protein CASSGGTSGTYNEQFF. The rearrangement uses TRBV28 and TRBJ2-1; 13 bases match TRBD2. CDR1 and CDR2 (germline): MDHEN, SYDVKM. The CDR3 sequence is 16 residues long. Trimming at V came to 5 bases and at J to 2 bases, leaving 3 bases not matched to a gene.

The rearrangement links TRBV19 to TRBJ2-2, with TRBD2 identical over 7 bases. Per the germline V gene, CDR1 is LNHDA and CDR2 is SQIVND (reference sequence). V lost 1 base, J lost 7 bases, and 6 bases stayed unmatched. This CDR3 comprises 15 residues. For the CDR3, the DNA is TGTGCCAGTAGTATAGGCGGGGGTATTAACGGGGAGCTGTTTTTT. It encodes CASSIGGGINGELFF.

The genes are TRBV7-2 and TRBJ2-1; TRBD2 is a possible D gene (6 bases). CDR1 and CDR2 (germline): SGHTA, FQGNSA. This CDR3 comprises 15 residues. V lost 4 bases and J lost 8, with 18 bases in between. CDR3 protein: CASSSVADQGDEQFF. The CDR3 DNA reads TGTGCCAGCAGCTCCGTAGCGGACCAGGGCGATGAGCAGTTCTTC.

The CDR3 spells CASSMGPGGARQDTQYF. The CDR3 DNA is TGTGCCAGCAGCATGGGGCCCGGGGGGGCCAGGCAAGATACGCAGTATTTT. This chain links TRBV7-9 with TRBJ2-3; 8 bases are shared with TRBD2. Looked up from germline, CDR1 is SEHNR and CDR2 is FQNEAQ (reference sequence). The CDR3 runs 17 residues. J was trimmed by 5 bases and V by 5 bases; bases with no gene match: 15.

The chain is built from TRBV5-1 and TRBJ2-5, with D possibly TRBD1 on 5 matching bases. V dropped 6 bases and J dropped 2 bases, with 14 bases sitting between them. CDR1 is SGHRS and CDR2 is YFSETQ in the germline V gene. CDR3 length: 14 residues. The CDR3 nucleotides are TGCGCCAGCAAAAGCCAGGGTGGACAAGAGACCCAGTACTTC. Translated: CASKSQGGQETQYF.

The chain combines TRBV4-3 with TRBJ1-4, with D possibly TRBD1 on 6 matching bases. The germline V gene encodes CDR1 LGHNA and CDR2 YSLEER. V was cut by 4 bases and J by 7 bases, with 19 bases left in between. The CDR3 runs 16 residues. The CDR3 DNA sequence: TGCGCCAGCAGCCCATCTCCGGGACATTCGGGTGAAAAACTGTTTTTT. Its protein is CASSPSPGHSGEKLFF.

The chain joins TRBV9 to TRBJ2-7; 10 bases are shared with TRBD2. The CDR3 loop spans 15 amino acids. Germline V gene lookup returns CDR1 SGDLS and CDR2 YYNGEE. The junction had 3 bases not matched to a gene; V was cut back by 0 bases and J by 3 bases. As DNA, the CDR3 is TGTGCCAGCAGCGTAGCCACTAGCGGGAACTACGAGCAGTACTTC. The encoded protein is CASSVATSGNYEQYF.

The chain has TRBV9 and TRBJ1-1; 7 bases align to TRBD1. The CDR3 is made up of 13 amino acids. V trimming: 3 bases; J trimming: 4 bases; junction bases outside the gene matches: 3. The germline V gene has CDR1 SGDLS and CDR2 YYNGEE. This CDR3 reads CASSAAGGTEAFF. The CDR3 bases are TGTGCCAGCAGCGCCGCAGGGGGCACTGAAGCTTTCTTT. The full variable domain, completed using reference TRBV9 and TRBJ1-1, is DSGVTQTPKHLITATGQRVTLRCSPRSGDLSVYWYQQSLDQGLQFLIQYYNGEERAKGNILERFSAQQFPDLHSELNLSSLELGDSALYFCASSAAGGTEAFFGQGTRLTVV.